The rows below give T cell receptor beta chains drawn from one sample of a study of shared clonotypes between healthy human individuals. The repertoire was sequenced with immunoSEQ multiplex PCR; TCRdb's copy has only in-frame clones and lacks some. The sample has some 240,000 clones; approximately 70% are singletons. The sequenced sample was memory CD4+ T cells sorted from blood. Receptor source: a man aged 25 to 40 in good health. Each CDR3 is given with its conserved first and last residue. Each record gives: CDR3 DNA, CDR3 protein, V gene, J gene, D gene, clone size. A D gene is named only where the DNA matches it firmly. Some rows mark clone size as missing; the rest say once, few, many or name a class of expanded clone.

cdr3_nt: TGTGCCAGCAGCTTGGCCGATCCCGTGGGTCCCCCAGATGAGCAGTTCTTC
cdr3_aa: CASSLADPVGPPDEQFF
v_call: TRBV5-5
j_call: TRBJ2-1
d_call: .
clone_size: .

cdr3_nt: TGTGCCAGCAGTTCCGCCCTCGGGGCGACCCGAGGAGATACGCAGTATTTT
cdr3_aa: CASSSALGATRGDTQYF
v_call: TRBV28
j_call: TRBJ2-3
d_call: .
clone_size: .

cdr3_nt: TGTGCCAGCAGCTTGCGTGGCGAGCAGTACTTC
cdr3_aa: CASSLRGEQYF
v_call: TRBV13
j_call: TRBJ2-7
d_call: .
clone_size: .

cdr3_nt: TGTGCCAGCAGCTTCGGCCGGACTAGCGTATACGAGCAGTACTTC
cdr3_aa: CASSFGRTSVYEQYF
v_call: TRBV5-6
j_call: TRBJ2-7
d_call: TRBD2
clone_size: .

cdr3_nt: TGTGCCAGCAGTCCAAGGACTGGCTACACCTTC
cdr3_aa: CASSPRTGYTF
v_call: TRBV6-1
j_call: TRBJ1-2
d_call: .
clone_size: few

cdr3_nt: TGTGCCAGCAGTTCCCCAGGGACAGCCCCCGGAGCTTTCTTT
cdr3_aa: CASSSPGTAPGAFF
v_call: TRBV28
j_call: TRBJ1-1
d_call: TRBD1
clone_size: .

cdr3_nt: TGTGCCAGCAGCCCTATGGGACTAGCGGGAGGGCGTCGGTTCTTC
cdr3_aa: CASSPMGLAGGRRFF
v_call: TRBV7-8
j_call: TRBJ2-1
d_call: TRBD2
clone_size: .

cdr3_nt: TGTGCCTGGAGTGCCCTAGCGGGAGGGCTATATACGCAGTATTTT
cdr3_aa: CAWSALAGGLYTQYF
v_call: TRBV30
j_call: TRBJ2-3
d_call: TRBD2
clone_size: few

cdr3_nt: TGTGCCAGTAGTAGAGCAGAGACCCAGTACTTC
cdr3_aa: CASSRAETQYF
v_call: TRBV19
j_call: TRBJ2-5
d_call: .
clone_size: .

cdr3_nt: TGTGCCAGCAGCCCAGGGATGGGCCACCAGTATGAGCAGTTCTTC
cdr3_aa: CASSPGMGHQYEQFF
v_call: TRBV6-5
j_call: TRBJ2-1
d_call: .
clone_size: .

cdr3_nt: TGTGCCAGCAGCGTAGGGCAGGGAGACTATGGCTACACCTTC
cdr3_aa: CASSVGQGDYGYTF
v_call: TRBV9
j_call: TRBJ1-2
d_call: .
clone_size: .

cdr3_nt: TGTGCCAGCTCACCACCCTCACACAATGAGCAGTTCTTC
cdr3_aa: CASSPPSHNEQFF
v_call: TRBV18
j_call: TRBJ2-1
d_call: .
clone_size: .

cdr3_nt: TGTGCCAGCAGTGAGAGGAGTCTGAATGAGCAGTTCTTC
cdr3_aa: CASSERSLNEQFF
v_call: TRBV6-1
j_call: TRBJ2-1
d_call: .
clone_size: .

cdr3_nt: TGCGCCAGCAGCCCTGCGCCCGGGACTCTGAACACCGGGGAGCTGTTTTTT
cdr3_aa: CASSPAPGTLNTGELFF
v_call: TRBV5-1
j_call: TRBJ2-2
d_call: .
clone_size: .

cdr3_nt: TGTGCCAGCTCGAAGGAGGGAGGCACAGATACGCAGTATTTT
cdr3_aa: CASSKEGGTDTQYF
v_call: TRBV25-1
j_call: TRBJ2-3
d_call: .
clone_size: .

cdr3_nt: TGTGCCAGAGGGCCGTACACCGGGGAGCTGTTTTTT
cdr3_aa: CARGPYTGELFF
v_call: TRBV7-9
j_call: TRBJ2-2
d_call: .
clone_size: .